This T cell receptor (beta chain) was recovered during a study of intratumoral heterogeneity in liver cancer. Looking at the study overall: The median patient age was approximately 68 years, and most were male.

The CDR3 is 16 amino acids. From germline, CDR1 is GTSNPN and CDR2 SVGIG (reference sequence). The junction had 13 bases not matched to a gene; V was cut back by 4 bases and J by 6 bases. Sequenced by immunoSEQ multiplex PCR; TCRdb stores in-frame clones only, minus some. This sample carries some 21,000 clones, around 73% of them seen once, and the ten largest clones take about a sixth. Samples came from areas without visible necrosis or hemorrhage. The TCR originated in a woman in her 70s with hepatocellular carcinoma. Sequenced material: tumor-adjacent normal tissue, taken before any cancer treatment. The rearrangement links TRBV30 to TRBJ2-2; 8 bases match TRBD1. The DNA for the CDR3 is TGTGCCTGGACCGTAACTGTGGTACAGGGGGCCGGGGAGCTGTTTTTT. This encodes CAWTVTVVQGAGELFF.